This is a list of T cell receptor beta chains from one sample in a study of blood T cell repertoires in COVID-19. Clones were sequenced by immunoSEQ multiplex PCR, and TCRdb holds only the in-frame ones, with some missing. The top ten hold around 8% of the sample, which has approximately 140,000 clones, around 85% seen once. The source material was peripheral blood. The receptors were sampled from a woman aged 55-70 years with COVID-19, enrolled during active disease. The CDR3 runs from the conserved cysteine through the conserved F or W. D genes are given only for firm matches. Size values are once, few and many counts, or a class for expanded clones, and some rows have none.

d_gene,v_gene,j_gene,abundance,CDR3aa,CDR3nt
TRBD2,TRBV3-1/TRBV3-2,TRBJ2-2,.,CASSLHTGTSGGQSFENTGELFF,TGTGCCAGCAGCCTTCATACCGGGACTAGCGGGGGCCAATCCTTTGAGAACACCGGGGAGCTGTTTTTT
.,TRBV4-1,TRBJ2-5,.,CASSQGPRQETQYF,TGCGCCAGCAGCCAAGGTCCCAGACAAGAGACCCAGTACTTC
.,TRBV27,TRBJ2-7,.,CASSRVGWGRYEQYF,TGTGCCAGCAGCAGGGTCGGGTGGGGGAGGTACGAGCAGTACTTC
.,TRBV5-1,TRBJ1-1,.,CASSLSVEVGGEAFF,TGCGCCAGCAGCTTGTCTGTAGAAGTAGGGGGTGAAGCTTTCTTT
.,TRBV7-9,TRBJ1-5,.,CASSLVGSGGKQPQHF,TGTGCCAGCAGCTTAGTAGGGTCCGGGGGTAAACAGCCCCAGCATTTT
TRBD2,TRBV7-7,TRBJ2-2,few,CASSPLGLAGEAGELFF,TGTGCTAGCAGCCCACTAGGACTAGCGGGGGAGGCCGGGGAGCTGTTTTTT
.,TRBV2,TRBJ1-5,.,CASSERGSNQPQHF,TGTGCCAGCAGTGAGAGGGGGAGCAATCAGCCCCAGCATTTT
.,TRBV2,TRBJ1-1,.,CASSPTGGMNTEAFF,TGTGCCAGCAGCCCTACCGGCGGGATGAACACTGAAGCTTTCTTT
.,TRBV11-2,TRBJ2-4,.,CASSTSAVNIQYF,TGTGCCAGCAGCACCAGTGCAGTAAACATTCAGTACTTC
TRBD1,TRBV27,TRBJ1-2,.,CASSSRQGIYGYTF,TGTGCCAGCAGTTCAAGACAGGGGATCTATGGCTACACCTTC
.,TRBV6-4,TRBJ1-5,.,CASSAQSNQPQHF,TGTGCCAGCTCGGCACAGAGCAATCAGCCCCAGCATTTT
.,TRBV18,TRBJ1-1,.,CASSPRYGGDTEAFF,TGTGCCAGCTCACCAAGATACGGGGGGGACACTGAAGCTTTCTTT
.,TRBV6-5,TRBJ1-1,.,CASSYLTQNTEAFF,TGTGCCAGCAGTTACTTAACACAGAACACTGAAGCTTTCTTT
TRBD2,TRBV6-4,TRBJ2-3,.,CASSDSGLAGTTDTQYF,TGTGCCAGCAGTGACTCGGGCCTAGCGGGCACCACAGATACGCAGTATTTT
.,TRBV9,TRBJ1-3,.,CASSAHTREPGNTIYF,TGTGCCAGCAGCGCGCATACCAGGGAACCTGGAAACACCATATATTTT
.,TRBV7-9,TRBJ2-2,.,CASSEQNSNTGELFF,TGTGCCAGCAGCGAACAGAACTCGAACACCGGGGAGCTGTTTTTT
.,TRBV5-1,TRBJ1-1,.,CASSPSGNTEAFF,TGCGCCAGCAGCCCCTCGGGGAACACTGAAGCTTTCTTT
TRBD2,TRBV3-1/TRBV3-2,TRBJ2-5,.,CASSHWSGGAQETQYF,TGTGCCAGCAGCCATTGGAGCGGGGGGGCCCAAGAGACCCAGTACTTC
.,TRBV11-2,TRBJ1-5,.,CASSHERQPQHF,TGTGCCAGCAGCCATGAGCGCCAGCCCCAGCATTTT
TRBD1,TRBV27,TRBJ1-5,few,CASSYDRENQPQHF,TGTGCCAGCAGTTACGACAGGGAAAATCAGCCCCAGCATTTT
.,TRBV5-1,TRBJ1-4,.,CASSLEGATNEKLFF,TGCGCCAGCAGCTTGGAGGGGGCAACTAATGAAAAACTGTTTTTT
.,TRBV20-1,TRBJ1-2,.,CSARASYGYTF,TGCAGTGCGAGAGCGAGCTATGGCTACACCTTC
.,TRBV19,TRBJ2-1,.,CASSMGRKDNNEQFF,TGTGCCAGTAGTATGGGCCGCAAGGATAACAATGAGCAGTTCTTC
.,TRBV15,TRBJ2-7,.,CATSRAGVTYEQYF,TGTGCCACCAGCAGAGCGGGGGTAACCTACGAGCAGTACTTC
TRBD1,TRBV28,TRBJ2-7,.,CASSRPGTGVYEQYF,TGTGCCAGCAGTCGACCCGGGACAGGGGTTTACGAGCAGTACTTC
.,TRBV6-5,TRBJ1-2,.,CASSYSVDSLYGYTF,TGTGCCAGCAGTTACTCGGTGGACAGTCTATATGGCTACACCTTC
TRBD2,TRBV7-9,TRBJ2-2,.,CASTRSGTSGGATGELFF,TGTGCCAGCACCCGTTCAGGGACTAGCGGGGGGGCCACCGGGGAGCTGTTTTTT
TRBD1,TRBV6-5,TRBJ1-2,.,CASSSHPGQGVYGYTF,TGTGCCAGCAGTTCCCATCCGGGACAGGGGGTTTATGGCTACACCTTC
.,TRBV1,TRBJ2-3,.,CTSSQAVVFIQTDTQYF,TGCACCAGCAGCCAAGCTGTGGTATTCATACAAACAGATACGCAGTATTTT
.,TRBV7-9,TRBJ1-1,.,CASSPLTGTEAFF,TGTGCCAGCAGCCCCCTTACCGGGACTGAAGCTTTCTTT
.,TRBV15,TRBJ1-6,.,CATSRDGQDNSPLHF,TGTGCCACCAGCAGAGATGGACAAGATAATTCACCCCTCCACTTT
TRBD2,TRBV18,TRBJ2-3,.,CASSPLDSRLAGITDTQYF,TGTGCCAGCTCACCCTTAGATTCGAGACTAGCGGGAATCACAGATACGCAGTATTTT
TRBD1,TRBV9,TRBJ2-1,.,CASSVAGQVNEQFF,TGTGCCAGCAGCGTAGCCGGACAGGTCAACGAGCAGTTCTTC
TRBD1,TRBV7-3,TRBJ1-2,.,CASSPRQGQPKGYTF,TGTGCCAGCAGCCCACGACAGGGTCAGCCAAAGGGCTACACCTTC
.,TRBV11-2,TRBJ1-1,.,CASSPPGQSAAEAFF,TGTGCCAGCAGCCCCCCGGGACAATCAGCGGCTGAAGCTTTCTTT
TRBD1,TRBV10-3,TRBJ2-2,.,CAISGQGRDTGELFF,TGTGCCATCTCTGGACAGGGGCGCGACACCGGGGAGCTGTTTTTT
.,TRBV5-1,TRBJ2-7,.,CASSLLRDTPYEQYF,TGCGCCAGCAGCTTGCTCCGGGACACCCCCTACGAGCAGTACTTC
.,TRBV19,TRBJ2-2,.,CATREFDSGELFF,TGTGCCACCCGCGAGTTCGATTCCGGGGAGCTGTTTTTT
.,TRBV11-2,TRBJ1-2,once,CASSLSSARDSYGYTF,TGTGCCAGCAGCTTATCCTCGGCCAGGGATTCCTATGGCTACACCTTC
.,TRBV9,TRBJ2-7,.,CASSAIEVSYEQYF,TGTGCCAGCAGCGCAATTGAGGTGTCCTACGAGCAGTACTTC
TRBD2,TRBV6-2/TRBV6-3,TRBJ2-5,.,CASSYSPRSGGAETQYF,TGTGCCAGCAGTTACTCCCCGAGGAGCGGGGGGGCCGAGACCCAGTACTTC